This record looks at one T cell receptor beta chain sequence and its context. The antigen this receptor binds is unknown. There are no base qualities to consult, and no much larger clone falls within one base. Read against the paper, the sample's time point label means: cycle 1 day 1 (C1D1), immediately before nivolumab initiation. Every trial patient had relapsed after autologous stem cell transplantation, and cohorts A, B and C differed in prior brentuximab vedotin exposure. The trial cohort was composed of about 60 patients with relapsed/refractory classical Hodgkin lymphoma, for whom complete response, partial response or progressive disease was recorded as best overall response. Trial patients were treated with single-agent nivolumab in the multi-cohort phase II CheckMate 205 trial. Best overall response was determined by an independent review committee according to the 2007 International Working Group response criteria. Trial PBMCs were obtained immediately prior to nivolumab initiation (C1D1) and on therapy at cycle 2 day 1 and cycle 4 day 1. After peripheral blood was drawn into 8 mL Vacutainer Cell Preparation Tubes, PBMCs were isolated by centrifugation and then cryopreserved.

The Qiagen DNeasy kit was used to extract genomic DNA both from unsorted PBMCs and from the negatively selected CD4+ and CD8+ fractions. TCR beta CDR3 regions were amplified by immunoSEQ multiplex PCR using primers annealing to V and J segments. Amplification bias was minimized using a synthetic immune receptor repertoire, and residual bias was removed computationally after sequencing. The study's processing was this. Custom Python scripts were used to quantify repertoire diversity as the Shannon entropy index. Unsorted, CD4+ and CD8+ repertoires were examined separately, except in combined analyses, for which CD4+ and CD8+ sequences were merged in silico. A clone counted as expanded when the clone's frequency after treatment rose at least 2-fold relative to C1D1, and clones undetected at baseline were given a pseudocount of 0.5. Singleton clones were defined as clones with 0 or 1 copy at C1D1, and non-singleton clones were defined as clones with 2 or more copies. Clones expanded in unsorted samples were assigned a CD4+, CD8+ or unknown annotation through matching of protein sequences in sorted samples from the same patient. Diversity changes from C1D1 to C4D1 were tested in paired samples using Wilcoxon tests. TCRdb took over this immuneACCESS table, retaining in-frame rearrangements with V and J assigned. Such tables are incomplete; in checked studies, under half of the missing clones stem from an unresolved V gene, and the remainder is unexplained. V and J calls plus clone size are reproduced from that table; the DNA served to infer D and trimming. In all, the sample holds 45,000 to 55,000 clones, and 81% of those were seen once. The ten largest clones take up under 20% of the sample.

Taken from cysteine to phenylalanine, the CDR3 has 13 residues. CDR3 DNA is the only sequence kept; it has 39 bases, read in frame from the first base. The germline V gene encodes CDR1 SGHTA and CDR2 FQGNSA. After removal of 5 bases from V and 5 bases from J, the junction retains 6 bases not matched to a gene. This specimen belongs to a study of PD-1 blockade in classical Hodgkin lymphoma (TCRdb year 2020). About the study as a whole: Nivolumab dosing was 3 mg/kg intravenously every 2 weeks, continuing until either disease progression or unacceptable toxicity. To define a peripheral blood immune signature of response to PD-1 blockade in classical Hodgkin lymphoma, the study combined TCR beta sequencing with CyTOF. Paper-wide results and their limitations: By C4D1, a significant rise was seen in CD4+ TCR diversity but not in CD8+ TCR diversity (p=0.0027 vs p=0.16), and the rise was most apparent among complete responders (p=0.02). Trial patients achieving complete response had baseline diversity similar to newly diagnosed patients, whereas partial responders and progressors had significantly lower diversity. Baseline TCR diversity was reported to be lower in newly diagnosed patients than in healthy donors and to be lower still in relapsed/refractory patients. The study was limited to a single clinical trial cohort, and causes of repertoire differences, possibly disease activity or prior therapy, remained undefined. Diversity was lower in patients who began nivolumab less than 1 year after ASCT, so these patients were left out of later analyses to avoid confounding by immune reconstitution.

Sample: peripheral blood mononuclear cells (PBMCs), taken at baseline. The chain is made from TRBV7-2 and TRBJ2-7, and TRBD2 aligns with 7 junction nucleotides. This receptor was obtained from a human donor with classical Hodgkin lymphoma. CDR3 protein: CASSLVREDEQYF. The DNA is as follows: TGTGCCAGCAGCCTCGTCCGGGAGGACGAGCAGTACTTC.